This T cell receptor (beta chain) is from a study of OX40 agonist ivuxolimab in advanced cancers. Across the whole study: In three patients, partial responses were observed, one with hepatocellular carcinoma and two with cutaneous melanoma.

This CDR3 has 15 residues. The germline V gene has CDR1 SGHRS and CDR2 YFSETQ. The trim removed 7 bases at V and 7 bases at J, leaving 13 bases unmatched. Drawing of blood for sampling happened at baseline, at cycle 4 day 1, and at cycle 7 day 1. TCRdb's copy holds only in-frame clones and misses some; the assay was immunoSEQ multiplex PCR. In the table there are more than 50,000 clones, 85% of which are singletons. This receptor was obtained from an adult with an advanced solid tumor such as melanoma, head and neck, liver or kidney cancer. The chain employs TRBV5-1 and TRBJ2-1; 8 bases are shared with TRBD2. The sample here was CD4+ or CD8+ T cells sorted from blood, taken in a trial of the OX40 agonist ivuxolimab. CDR3 region: CASRRTSGLTNEQFF. In nucleotides, the CDR3 is TGCGCCAGCCGCAGAACTAGCGGTTTAACTAATGAGCAGTTCTTC.